Sequencing of this TCR beta chain was carried out in a study of PD-L1 blockade in urothelial cancer. At the level of the study: Administration of atezolizumab to patients began in the mid-2010s, at 1,200 mg intravenously every 3 weeks.

On this clone itself: Antigen specificity is unknown.

Spiking of synthetic TCR analog templates was performed in each PCR. The table came from immunoSEQ multiplex PCR; TCRdb's copy has only in-frame clones and leaves some out. In the table there are roughly 50,000 clones, 70% to 90% of which are singletons. Sample time point: pretreatment peripheral blood. Patients were living with locally advanced or metastatic urothelial carcinoma. Study-wide results and limits: At 3 weeks on treatment, tumor-associated clones expanded more with durable benefit.

The input for sequencing was PBMCs, taken around atezolizumab (anti-PD-L1) treatment. This TCR came from an older woman with urothelial cancer.

The CDR3 DNA is TGTGCCAGCAGCCCGGGACAGGGGACGACCTATGGCTACACCTTC. It translates to CASSPGQGTTYGYTF. The chain carries TRBV6-5 and TRBJ1-2; 10 nucleotides agree with TRBD1. V lost 6 bases, J lost 4 bases, and 8 bases stayed unmatched. The germline CDR1 and CDR2 sequences are MNHEY and SVGAGI. The CDR3 length is 15 residues.